Here is one T cell receptor beta chain with its context. Antigen specificity is unknown. Some clones are missing from TCRdb's copy, which holds only in-frame ones; the method was immunoSEQ multiplex PCR. The sample lists 100,000 or so clones; roughly four fifths were seen once. The sample originates from a study of radiotherapy plus CTLA-4 blockade in lung cancer. V lost 5 bases to trimming and J lost 0 bases; unmatched junction nucleotides: 6. The CDR3 runs 15 residues. In germline, CDR1 is SGHRS, CDR2 YFSETQ. Study-wide results and caveats: In blood, TCR clones derived from the tumor expanded after radiotherapy plus ipilimumab.

The chain couples TRBV5-1 to TRBJ2-7, with 9 bases identical to TRBD1. Here the sequenced sample was peripheral blood, taken from a patient treated with radiotherapy plus ipilimumab. This clonotype was obtained from a human donor with non-small cell lung cancer that progressed on radiotherapy plus ipilimumab. CDR3 sequence (DNA): TGCGCCAGCAGGCCGGAGGACAGGGGCTCCTACGAGCAGTACTTC. Its protein product is CASRPEDRGSYEQYF.